This TCR beta chain was retrieved from a study of blood T cell repertoires in COVID-19. Looking at the study overall: Sites in the United States, Italy and Spain provided acute and convalescent COVID-19 samples. Sources were T cells, B-cell-depleted T cells, or PBMCs; the material itself was cDNA or gDNA.

Original processing methods: Scientists estimated how many nucleated cells there were by amplifying reference gene primers. TCRdb's copy holds only in-frame clones and misses some; the assay was immunoSEQ multiplex PCR. V and J calls and clone size come straight from that table; D and trimming were deduced from the DNA. Counted here are more than 40,000 clones, approximately 90% occurring once; the ten biggest clones make up approximately 9.6%. The CDR3 runs 14 residues. V lost 2 bases and J lost 1, with 11 bases in between. Germline V gene sequence: CDR1 GTSNPN, CDR2 SVGIG (reference sequence). The rearrangement uses TRBV30 and TRBJ1-2, with D possibly matching TRBD1 (6 bases). This clonotype was obtained from a man in his fifties with active COVID-19. Sequenced input: peripheral blood. In DNA form, the CDR3 reads TGTGCCTGGAGTATCCAGGGGAATAACTATGGCTACACCTTC. Its protein product is CAWSIQGNNYGYTF.